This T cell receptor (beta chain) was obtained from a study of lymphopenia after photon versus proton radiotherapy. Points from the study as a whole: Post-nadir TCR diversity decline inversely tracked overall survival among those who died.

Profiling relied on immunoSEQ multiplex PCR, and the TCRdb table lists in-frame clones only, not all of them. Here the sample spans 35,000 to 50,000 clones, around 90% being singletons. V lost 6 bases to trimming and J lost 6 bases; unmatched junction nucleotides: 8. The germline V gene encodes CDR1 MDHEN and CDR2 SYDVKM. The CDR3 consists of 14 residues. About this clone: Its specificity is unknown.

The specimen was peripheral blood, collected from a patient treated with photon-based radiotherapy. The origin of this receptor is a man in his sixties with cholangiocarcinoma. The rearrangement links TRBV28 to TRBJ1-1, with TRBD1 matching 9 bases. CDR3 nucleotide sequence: TGTGCCAGCAGAACCACAGGGGGCAGGGCTGAAGCTTTCTTT. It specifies CASRTTGGRAEAFF.